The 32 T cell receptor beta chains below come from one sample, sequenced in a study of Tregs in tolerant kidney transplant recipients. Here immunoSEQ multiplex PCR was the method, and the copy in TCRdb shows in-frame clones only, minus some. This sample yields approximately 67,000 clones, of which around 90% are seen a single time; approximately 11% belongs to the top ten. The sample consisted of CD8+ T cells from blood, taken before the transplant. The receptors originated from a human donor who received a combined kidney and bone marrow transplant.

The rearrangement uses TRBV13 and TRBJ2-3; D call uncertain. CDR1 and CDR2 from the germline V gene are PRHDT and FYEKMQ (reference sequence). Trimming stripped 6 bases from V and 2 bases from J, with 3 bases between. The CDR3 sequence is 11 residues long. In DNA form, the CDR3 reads TGTGCCAGCAGGTACACAGATACGCAGTATTTT. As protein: CASRYTDTQYF.

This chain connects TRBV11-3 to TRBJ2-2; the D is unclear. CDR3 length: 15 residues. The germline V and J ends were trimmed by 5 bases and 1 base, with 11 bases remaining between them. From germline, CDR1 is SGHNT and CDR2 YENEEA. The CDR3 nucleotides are TGTGCCAGCAGCCATGCTAGAGGGAACACCGGGGAGCTGTTTTTT. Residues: CASSHARGNTGELFF. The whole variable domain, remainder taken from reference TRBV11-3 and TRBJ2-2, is EAGVVQSPRYKIIEKKQPVAFWCNPISGHNTLYWYLQNLGQGPELLIRYENEEAVDDSQLPKDRFSAERLKGVDSTLKIQPAELGDSAVYLCASSHARGNTGELFFGEGSRLTVL.

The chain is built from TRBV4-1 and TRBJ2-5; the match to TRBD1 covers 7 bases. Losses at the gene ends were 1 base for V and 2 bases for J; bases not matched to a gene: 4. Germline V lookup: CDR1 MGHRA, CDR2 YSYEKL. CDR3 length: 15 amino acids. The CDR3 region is CASSQVKTGQETQYF. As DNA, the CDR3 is TGCGCCAGCAGCCAAGTAAAGACAGGGCAAGAGACCCAGTACTTC.

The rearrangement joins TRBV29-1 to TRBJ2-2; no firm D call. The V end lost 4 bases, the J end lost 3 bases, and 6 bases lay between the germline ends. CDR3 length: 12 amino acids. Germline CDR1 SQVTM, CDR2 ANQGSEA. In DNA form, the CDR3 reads TGCAGCGTTGTTGCGCACACCGGGGAGCTGTTTTTT. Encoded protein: CSVVAHTGELFF.

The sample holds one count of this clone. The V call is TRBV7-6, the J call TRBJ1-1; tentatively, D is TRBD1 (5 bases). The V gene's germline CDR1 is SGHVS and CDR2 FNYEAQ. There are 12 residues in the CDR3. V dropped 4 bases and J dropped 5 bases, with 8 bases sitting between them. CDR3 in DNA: TGTGCCAGCAGCTGGGGGGGAACTGAAGCTTTCTTT. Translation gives CASSWGGTEAFF.

The CDR3 is CASSFAGVEQYF. CDR3 DNA sequence: TGTGCCAGCAGCTTCGCGGGAGTCGAGCAGTACTTC. This chain uses TRBV7-2 with TRBJ2-7; 7 positions match TRBD2. Trimming removed 3 bases from V and 6 bases from J; junction bases left unmatched: 2. Germline V gives CDR1 SGHTA, CDR2 FQGNSA. The CDR3 spans 12 residues.

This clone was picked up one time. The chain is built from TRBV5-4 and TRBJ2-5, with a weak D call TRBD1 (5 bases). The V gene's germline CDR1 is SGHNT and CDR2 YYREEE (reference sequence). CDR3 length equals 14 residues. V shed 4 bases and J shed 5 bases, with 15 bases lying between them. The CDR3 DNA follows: TGTGCCAGCAGCCCAGGACACCAGGCTGAGACCCAGTACTTC. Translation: CASSPGHQAETQYF.

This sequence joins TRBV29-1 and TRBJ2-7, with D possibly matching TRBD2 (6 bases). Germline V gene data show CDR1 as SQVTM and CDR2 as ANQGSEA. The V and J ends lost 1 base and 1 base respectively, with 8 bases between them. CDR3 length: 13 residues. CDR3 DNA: TGCAGCGTTGAAGCGGACTATTCCTACGAGCAGTACTTC. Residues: CSVEADYSYEQYF.

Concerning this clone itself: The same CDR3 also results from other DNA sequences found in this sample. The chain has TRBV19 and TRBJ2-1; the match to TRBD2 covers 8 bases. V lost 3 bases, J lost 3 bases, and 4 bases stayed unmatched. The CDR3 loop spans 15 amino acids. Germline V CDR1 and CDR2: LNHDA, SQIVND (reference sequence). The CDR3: CASSIAGGGYNEQFF. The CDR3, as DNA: TGTGCCAGTAGTATCGCGGGAGGTGGCTACAATGAGCAGTTCTTC.

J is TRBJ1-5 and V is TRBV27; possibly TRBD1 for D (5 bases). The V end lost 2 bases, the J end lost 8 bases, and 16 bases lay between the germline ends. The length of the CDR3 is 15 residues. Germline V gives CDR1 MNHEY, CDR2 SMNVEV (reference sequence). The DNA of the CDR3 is TGTGCCAGCAGTTTAACGTGGGGGGGTCTCAAGCCCCAGCATTTT. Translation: CASSLTWGGLKPQHF.

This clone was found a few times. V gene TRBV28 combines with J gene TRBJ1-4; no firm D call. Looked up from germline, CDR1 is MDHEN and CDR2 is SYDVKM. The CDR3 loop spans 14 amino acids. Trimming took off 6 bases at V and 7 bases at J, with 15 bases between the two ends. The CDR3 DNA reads TGTGCCAGCAGCCCCGGACTGGAAATTGAAAAACTGTTTTTT. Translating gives CASSPGLEIEKLFF.

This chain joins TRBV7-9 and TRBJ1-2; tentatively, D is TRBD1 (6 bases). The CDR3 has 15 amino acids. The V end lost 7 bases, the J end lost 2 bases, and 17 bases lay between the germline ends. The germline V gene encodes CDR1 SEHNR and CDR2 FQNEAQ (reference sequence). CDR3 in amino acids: CASNPVGGGNYGYTF. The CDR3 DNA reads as TGTGCCAGCAACCCCGTAGGGGGGGGAAACTATGGCTACACCTTC.

CDR3 bases: TGCAGCGCTTGCTGGGGGGACACTGAAGCTTTCTTT. It codes for CSACWGDTEAFF. The V gene is TRBV29-1, the J gene TRBJ1-1; D possibly corresponds to TRBD1 (5 bases). The CDR3 sequence is 12 residues long. With 7 bases removed from V and 3 bases from J, the gap between germline ends came to 12 bases. The germline CDR1 and CDR2 sequences are SQVTM and ANQGSEA.

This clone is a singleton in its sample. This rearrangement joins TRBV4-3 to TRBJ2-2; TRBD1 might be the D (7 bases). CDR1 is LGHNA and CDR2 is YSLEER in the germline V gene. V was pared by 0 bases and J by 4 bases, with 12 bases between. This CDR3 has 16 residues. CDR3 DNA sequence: TGCGCCAGCAGCCAAGATCGGGGGACAGTCACCGGGGAGCTGTTTTTT. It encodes CASSQDRGTVTGELFF.

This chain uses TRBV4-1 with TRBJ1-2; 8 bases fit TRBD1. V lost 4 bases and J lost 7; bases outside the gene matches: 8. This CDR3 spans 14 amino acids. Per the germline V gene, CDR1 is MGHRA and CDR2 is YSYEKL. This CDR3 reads CASSLVPGGSGYTF. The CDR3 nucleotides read TGCGCCAGCAGCCTCGTACCAGGGGGCTCTGGCTACACCTTC.

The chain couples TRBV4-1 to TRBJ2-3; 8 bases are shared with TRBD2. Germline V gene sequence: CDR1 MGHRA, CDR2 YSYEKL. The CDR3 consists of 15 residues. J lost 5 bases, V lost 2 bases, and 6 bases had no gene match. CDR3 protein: CASSQRGGVRDTQYF. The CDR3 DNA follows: TGCGCCAGCAGCCAACGGGGGGGGGTGAGAGATACGCAGTATTTT.

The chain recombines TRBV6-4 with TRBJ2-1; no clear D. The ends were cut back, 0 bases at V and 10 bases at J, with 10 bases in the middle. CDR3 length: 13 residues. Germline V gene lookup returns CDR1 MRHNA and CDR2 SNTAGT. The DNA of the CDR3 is TGTGCCAGCAGTGACTCGAGCTCCCGGGAGCAGTTCTTC. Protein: CASSDSSSREQFF.

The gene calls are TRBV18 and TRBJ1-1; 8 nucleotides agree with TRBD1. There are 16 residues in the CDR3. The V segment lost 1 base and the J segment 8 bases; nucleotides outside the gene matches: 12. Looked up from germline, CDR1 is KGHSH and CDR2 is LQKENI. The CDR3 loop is CASSPHGTGGVEEAFF. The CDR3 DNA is TGTGCCAGCTCACCACATGGGACAGGCGGAGTGGAGGAAGCTTTCTTT.

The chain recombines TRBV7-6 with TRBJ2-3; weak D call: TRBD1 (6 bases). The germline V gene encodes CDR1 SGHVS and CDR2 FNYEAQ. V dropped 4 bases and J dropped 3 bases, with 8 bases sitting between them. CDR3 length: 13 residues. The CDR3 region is CASSSRGTDTQYF. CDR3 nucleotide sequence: TGTGCCAGCAGCTCTAGGGGGACAGATACGCAGTATTTT.

The CDR3 spells CASKVGQGAMTDTQYF. DNA for the CDR3: TGCGCCAGCAAAGTCGGACAGGGGGCCATGACAGATACGCAGTATTTT. The chain has TRBV5-1 and TRBJ2-3; 11 bases align to TRBD1. The germline CDR1 and CDR2 sequences are SGHRS and YFSETQ. Trimming at V came to 6 bases and at J to 3 bases, leaving 9 bases not matched to a gene. This CDR3 spans 16 amino acids.

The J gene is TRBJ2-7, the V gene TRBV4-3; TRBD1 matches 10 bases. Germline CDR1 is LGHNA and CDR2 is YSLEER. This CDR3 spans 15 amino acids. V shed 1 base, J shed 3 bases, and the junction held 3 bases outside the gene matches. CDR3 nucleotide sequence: TGCGCCAGCAGCCAAGGGAGGACAGGGGGCTACGAGCAGTACTTC. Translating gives CASSQGRTGGYEQYF.

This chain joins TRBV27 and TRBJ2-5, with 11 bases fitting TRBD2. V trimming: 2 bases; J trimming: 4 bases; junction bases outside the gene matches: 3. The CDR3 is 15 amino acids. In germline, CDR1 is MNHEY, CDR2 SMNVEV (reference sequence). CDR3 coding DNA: TGTGCCAGCAGTTTACTAGCGGGGGGATCAGAGACCCAGTACTTC. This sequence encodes CASSLLAGGSETQYF.

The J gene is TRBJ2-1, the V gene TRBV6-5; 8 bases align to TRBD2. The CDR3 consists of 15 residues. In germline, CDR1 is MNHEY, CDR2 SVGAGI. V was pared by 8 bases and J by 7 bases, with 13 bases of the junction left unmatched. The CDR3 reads CASSSSGGATNEQFF. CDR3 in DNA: TGTGCCAGCTCTTCTTCCGGGGGGGCGACAAATGAGCAGTTCTTC.

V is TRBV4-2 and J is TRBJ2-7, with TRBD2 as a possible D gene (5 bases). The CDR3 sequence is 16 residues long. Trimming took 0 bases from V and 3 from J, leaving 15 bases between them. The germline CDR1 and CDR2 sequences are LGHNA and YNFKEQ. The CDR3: CASSQEDSLPVYEQYF. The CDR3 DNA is TGTGCCAGCAGCCAAGAGGACTCATTGCCGGTCTACGAGCAGTACTTC.

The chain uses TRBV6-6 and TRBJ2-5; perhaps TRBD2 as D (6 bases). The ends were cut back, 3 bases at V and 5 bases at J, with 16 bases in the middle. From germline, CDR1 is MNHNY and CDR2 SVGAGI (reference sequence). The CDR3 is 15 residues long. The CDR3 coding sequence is TGTGCCAGCAGTTATTGGGGGACTGGGAGGGAGACCCAGTACTTC. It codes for CASSYWGTGRETQYF.

The CDR3 here is CASSLGLSNNEQFF. CDR3 DNA: TGTGCCAGCAGCTTGGGACTTTCAAACAATGAGCAGTTCTTC. The rearrangement uses TRBV9 and TRBJ2-1, with D possibly TRBD2 on 6 matching bases. Trimming took off 4 bases at V and 5 bases at J, with 13 bases between the two ends. This CDR3 is built from 14 residues. CDR1 is SGDLS, CDR2 YYNGEE, per germline.

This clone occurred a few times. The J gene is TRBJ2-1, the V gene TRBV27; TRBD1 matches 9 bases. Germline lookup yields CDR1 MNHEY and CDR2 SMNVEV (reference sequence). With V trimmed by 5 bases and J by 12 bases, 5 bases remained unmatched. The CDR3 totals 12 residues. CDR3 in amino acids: CASSPADRGQFF. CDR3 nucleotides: TGTGCCAGCAGTCCCGCGGACAGGGGGCAGTTCTTC.

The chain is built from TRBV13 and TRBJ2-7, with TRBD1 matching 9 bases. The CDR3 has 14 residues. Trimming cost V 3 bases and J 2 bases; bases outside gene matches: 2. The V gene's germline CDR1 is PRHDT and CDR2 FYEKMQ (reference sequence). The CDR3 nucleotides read TGTGCCAGCAGCTTGGGACAGGGACCCTACGAGCAGTACTTC. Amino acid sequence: CASSLGQGPYEQYF.

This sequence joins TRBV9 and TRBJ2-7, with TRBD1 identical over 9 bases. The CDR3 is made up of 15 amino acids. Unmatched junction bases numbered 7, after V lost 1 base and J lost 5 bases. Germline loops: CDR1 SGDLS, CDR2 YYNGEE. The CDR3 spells CASSVSGTGPHEQYF. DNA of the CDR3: TGTGCCAGCAGCGTATCCGGGACAGGGCCCCACGAGCAGTACTTC.

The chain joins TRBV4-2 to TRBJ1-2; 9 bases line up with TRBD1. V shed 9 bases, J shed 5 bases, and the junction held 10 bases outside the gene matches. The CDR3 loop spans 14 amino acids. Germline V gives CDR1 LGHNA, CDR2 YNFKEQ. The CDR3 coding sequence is TGTGCCAGTAAGCAAACAGGGGGCGCGTATGGCTACACCTTC. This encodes CASKQTGGAYGYTF.

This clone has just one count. CDR3 sequence: CASSPVENTEAFF. DNA for the CDR3: TGTGCCAGCTCACCGGTAGAGAACACTGAAGCTTTCTTT. The chain uses TRBV18 and TRBJ1-1; D remains unclear. Germline loops: CDR1 KGHSH, CDR2 LQKENI. The CDR3 consists of 13 residues. V lost 3 bases to trimming and J lost 1 base, with 6 bases between them. Using reference TRBV18 and TRBJ1-1 for the parts outside the CDR3, the full variable domain is NAGVMQNPRHLVRRRGQEARLRCSPMKGHSHVYWYRQLPEEGLKFMVYLQKENIIDESGMPKERFSAEFPKEGPSILRIQQVVRGDSAAYFCASSPVENTEAFFGQGTRLTVV.

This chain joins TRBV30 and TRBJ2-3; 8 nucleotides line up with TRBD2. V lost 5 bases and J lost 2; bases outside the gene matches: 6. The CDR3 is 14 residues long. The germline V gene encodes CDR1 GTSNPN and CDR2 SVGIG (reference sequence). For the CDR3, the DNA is TGTGCCTGGGGCGGGAGGCCCCCCACAGATACGCAGTATTTT. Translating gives CAWGGRPPTDTQYF. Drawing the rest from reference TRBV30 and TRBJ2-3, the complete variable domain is SQTIHQWPATLVQPVGSPLSLECTVEGTSNPNLYWYRQAAGRGLQLLFYSVGIGQISSEVPQNLSASRPQDRQFILSSKKLLLSDSGFYLCAWGGRPPTDTQYFGPGTRLTVL.